The 32 T cell receptor beta chains below all came from one sample that was sequenced in a study of CD8+CD57+ T cells in acquired aplastic anemia (dated by TCRdb to the late 2010s). TCRdb lists the instrument as Illumina HiSeq 2000. TCR beta VDJ combination and CDR3 sequence profiling used genomic DNA as the template. TCRdb reanalyzed the raw reads on its own, using fastp at Q25 for trimming and MiXCR for clone calling, and kept in-frame beta chains. Merged by CDR3 protein, the rows form single entries marked with the most common genes and DNA. This sample lists roughly 170,000 distinct CDR3 sequences; about half were detected once. Roughly 13% of the sample comes from the top ten. Flow cytometry had shown CD8+CD57+ cell expansion in the patients selected for sequencing. The sequenced sample was sorted CD4+, CD8+, or CD8+CD57+ T cells (not recorded which) from PBMCs. The receptors come from a human donor with aplastic anemia.

V is TRBV18 and J is TRBJ2-1, with TRBD2 matching over 13 bases. V lost 6 bases and J lost 7; bases outside the gene matches: 6. Germline lookup yields CDR1 KGHSH and CDR2 LQKENI. CDR3 length: 15 residues. The CDR3 DNA follows: TGTGCCAGCTCCCTACTAGCGGGGGGGGCAAATGAGCAGTTCTTC. Its translation is CASSLLAGGANEQFF.

A note on this clonotype: The junction differs from germline at one of its ends, possibly a read error. The chain combines TRBV6-1 with TRBJ1-1, with D maybe TRBD1 (5 bases). The CDR3 is 14 residues long. Germline V gene lookup returns CDR1 MNHNS and CDR2 SASEGT. The CDR3 loop reads CASREGTGTTEAFF. The DNA for the CDR3 is TGTGCCAGCAGGGAAGGTACAGGTACAACTGAAGCTTTCTTT.

The J gene is TRBJ1-5, the V gene TRBV2; D remains unclear. Trimming cost V 3 bases and J 3 bases, with 12 bases left between them. The length of the CDR3 is 15 residues. Germline CDR1 is SNHLY and CDR2 is FYNNEI. This CDR3 reads CASSEEQSINQPQHF. Here the CDR3 DNA reads TGTGCCAGCAGTGAGGAACAGAGTATCAATCAGCCCCAGCATTTT.

Remarks on this clonotype: Given the absence of the conserved phenylalanine or tryptophan at the CDR3 end, a read error is likely. The V gene is TRBV24-1, the J gene TRBJ2-1; 9 nucleotides match TRBD1. Germline V gene data show CDR1 as KGHDR and CDR2 as SFDVKD. This CDR3 is built from 16 residues. Unmatched junction bases numbered 11, after V lost 3 bases and J lost 9 bases. CDR3 sequence: CATSDPPGQGNIEQFC. CDR3 DNA: TGTGCCACCAGTGATCCTCCGGGACAGGGCAACATTGAGCAGTTCTGC.

This clonotype was seen many times. The chain couples TRBV20-1 to TRBJ1-6, with D perhaps TRBD1 (5 bases). The CDR3 covers 13 residues. Per the germline V gene, CDR1 is DFQATT and CDR2 is SNEGSKA (reference sequence). Trimming pared 6 bases from V and 5 bases from J, leaving 11 bases between. The CDR3 coding sequence is TGCAGTGCAGTAGGGGCGAATAATTCACCCCTCCACTTT. Translation: CSAVGANNSPLHF.

In its sample, this clonotype was seen a few times. The V call is TRBV10-3, the J call TRBJ1-6, with 9 bases that match TRBD1. V gave up 2 bases and J gave up 10 bases; unmatched junction bases: 6. Germline CDR1 reads ENHRY; CDR2 reads SYGVKD. The CDR3 is 15 residues long. CDR3 residues: CAISEGGDRASPLHF. CDR3 sequence (DNA): TGTGCCATCAGTGAGGGGGGGGACAGGGCATCACCCCTCCACTTT.

This clonotype was counted ten times or more. CDR3 DNA sequence: TGCAGTGCTAGAGATTTGGGGCAGGGGTCCGGGAAACTGTTTTTT. This translates into CSARDLGQGSGKLFF. The gene calls are TRBV20-1 and TRBJ1-4; D perhaps matches TRBD1 (6 bases). The CDR3 loop spans 15 amino acids. Trimming took off 0 bases at V and 11 bases at J, with 19 bases between the two ends. Germline V CDR1 and CDR2: DFQATT, SNEGSKA (reference sequence).

The rearrangement joins TRBV9 to TRBJ2-3, with D perhaps being TRBD1 or TRBD2 (5 bases each). The germline gives CDR1 SGDLS, CDR2 YYNGEE. The V and J ends lost 3 bases and 2 bases respectively, with 10 bases between them. The CDR3 consists of 14 residues. In nucleotides, the CDR3 is TGTGCCAGCAGCGGGGGGAAAGACACAGATACGCAGTATTTT. Translation: CASSGGKDTDTQYF. The full variable domain, with the rest looked up from reference TRBV9 and TRBJ2-3, is DSGVTQTPKHLITATGQRVTLRCSPRSGDLSVYWYQQSLDQGLQFLIQYYNGEERAKGNILERFSAQQFPDLHSELNLSSLELGDSALYFCASSGGKDTDTQYFGPGTRLTVL.

This clonotype occurred a few times. J is TRBJ2-7 and V is TRBV29-1; D uncertain. V lost 6 bases and J lost 2, with 14 bases in between. Germline CDR1 reads SQVTM; CDR2 reads ANQGSEA. The CDR3 has 13 residues. The CDR3 loop is CSVRSGITYEQYF. The CDR3 nucleotides are TGCAGCGTCAGGTCAGGCATAACCTACGAGCAGTACTTC.

This chain joins TRBV7-9 and TRBJ2-1, with no clear D. Between the trimmed V and J ends, which lost 4 bases and 5 bases, there was a span of 6 bases. The V gene's germline CDR1 is SEHNR and CDR2 FQNEAQ (reference sequence). This CDR3 spans 12 amino acids. The CDR3 DNA reads TGTGCCAGCAGCTCCGGGCACAATGAGCAGTTCTTC. The encoded protein is CASSSGHNEQFF.

On this clonotype itself: This may stem from a read error, because a much larger clone lies one nucleotide away. The V call is TRBV2, the J call TRBJ1-4; TRBD1 aligns across 9 bases. Germline CDR1 and CDR2: SNHLY and FYNNEI. The CDR3 runs 15 residues. V was pared by 6 bases and J by 5 bases, with 7 bases of the junction left unmatched. CDR3 sequence: CASSRQGGENEKLFF. In nucleotides, the CDR3 is TGTGCCAGCAGCAGACAGGGGGGTGAAAATGAAAAACTGTTTTTT.

At least ten counts were recorded for this clonotype. The chain uses TRBV5-1 and TRBJ1-1; the match to TRBD1 covers 7 bases. The germline V gene encodes CDR1 SGHRS and CDR2 YFSETQ. This CDR3 is built from 14 residues. Trimming took 4 bases from V and 3 from J; bases not matched to a gene: 6. CDR3 DNA: TGCGCCAGCAGCCTGACAGGGTGGGACACTGAAGCTTTCTTT. This translates into CASSLTGWDTEAFF. Full variable domain (rest looked up from reference TRBV5-1 and TRBJ1-1): KAGVTQTPRYLIKTRGQQVTLSCSPISGHRSVSWYQQTPGQGLQFLFEYFSETQRNKGNFPGRFSGRQFSNSRSEMNVSTLELGDSALYLCASSLTGWDTEAFFGQGTRLTVV.

J is TRBJ2-7 and V is TRBV2; TRBD2 matches at 10 bases. CDR3 length: 15 residues. Germline CDR1 and CDR2: SNHLY and FYNNEI. J lost 4 bases, V lost 5 bases, and 8 bases had no gene match. CDR3 sequence: CASSNEREGLYEQYF. The DNA of the CDR3 is TGTGCCAGCAGTAACGAGCGGGAGGGCCTTTACGAGCAGTACTTC. The full variable domain, rest sourced from reference TRBV2 and TRBJ2-7, is EPEVTQTPSHQVTQMGQEVILRCVPISNHLYFYWYRQILGQKVEFLVSFYNNEISEKSEIFDDQFSVERPDGSNFTLKIRSTKLEDSAMYFCASSNEREGLYEQYFGPGTRLTVT.

This clonotype appeared a few times. The chain links TRBV25-1 to TRBJ2-1; no definite D call. CDR1 and CDR2 (germline): MGHDK, SYGVNS. The CDR3 is made up of 14 amino acids. With 2 bases removed from V and 4 bases from J, the gap between germline ends came to 9 bases. The CDR3 loop is CASSERDWYNEQFF. Here the CDR3 DNA reads TGTGCCAGCAGTGAACGCGACTGGTACAATGAGCAGTTCTTC. The full variable domain, its missing parts supplied by reference TRBV25-1 and TRBJ2-1, is EADIYQTPRYLVIGTGKKITLECSQTMGHDKMYWYQQDPGMELHLIHYSYGVNSTEKGDLSSESTVSRIRTEHFPLTLESARPSHTSQYLCASSERDWYNEQFFGPGTRLTVL.

This clonotype has a count of ten or more. The chain employs TRBV6-1 and TRBJ2-7; a possible D gene is TRBD1 (6 bases). The CDR3 spans 14 residues. From germline, CDR1 is MNHNS and CDR2 SASEGT. Between the trimmed V and J ends, which lost 5 bases and 2 bases, there was a span of 13 bases. The CDR3 region has the DNA TGTGCCAGCAGTCCCCTGGACAGTCCCTACGAGCAGTACTTC. Translated, it gives CASSPLDSPYEQYF.

This clonotype was detected only once. V gene TRBV6-4 combines with J gene TRBJ2-3; 7 nucleotides align to TRBD1. The V gene end was trimmed by 10 bases and the J gene end by 1 base; junction bases not matched to a gene: 2. This CDR3 comprises 12 residues. In germline, CDR1 is MRHNA, CDR2 SNTAGT. The DNA for the CDR3 is TGTGCCAATACAGGGGGCACAGATACGCAGTATTTT. This codes for CANTGGTDTQYF.

This clonotype was recorded at least ten times. The V call is TRBV6-2 or TRBV6-3, the J call TRBJ2-3; perhaps D is TRBD1 or TRBD2 (5 bases each). The CDR3 runs to 15 residues. Germline-derived CDR1 and CDR2 are MNHEY and SVGEGT. Trimming shortened V by 0 bases and J by 3 bases, and 10 bases separated the two germline ends. CDR3 DNA sequence: TGTGCCAGCAGTTACTCGGGCAGGGAGACAGATACGCAGTATTTT. This codes for CASSYSGRETDTQYF.

This chain links TRBV7-9 with TRBJ1-1, with TRBD1 as a possible D gene (6 bases). The germline V and J ends were trimmed by 3 bases and 0 bases, with 8 bases remaining between them. The CDR3 is 14 amino acids. Germline V gene sequence: CDR1 SEHNR, CDR2 FQNEAQ (reference sequence). The CDR3 region is CASSFTGLNTEAFF. CDR3 nucleotides: TGTGCCAGCAGCTTTACAGGGTTGAACACTGAAGCTTTCTTT. The full variable domain, completed using reference TRBV7-9 and TRBJ1-1, is DTGVSQNPRHKITKRGQNVTFRCDPISEHNRLYWYRQTLGQGPEFLTYFQNEAQLEKSRLLSDRFSAERPKGSFSTLEIQRTEQGDSAMYLCASSFTGLNTEAFFGQGTRLTVV.

This clonotype has just one count. The chain links TRBV7-2 to TRBJ2-7; 8 bases fit TRBD2. Germline loops: CDR1 SGHTA, CDR2 FQGNSA. The CDR3 runs 14 residues. Trimming removed 6 bases from V and 4 bases from J; junction bases left unmatched: 8. For the CDR3, the DNA is TGTGCCAGCAGTGCCGGGACTAGTCTTTACGAGCAGTACTTC. Protein sequence: CASSAGTSLYEQYF.

With respect to this clonotype: Since a much larger clone is just one base distant, this may be a read error. J is TRBJ2-5 and V is TRBV24-1; 7 nucleotides match TRBD1. Trimming cost V 5 bases and J 5 bases; bases outside gene matches: 7. CDR1 is KGHDR and CDR2 is SFDVKD in the germline V gene. The CDR3 is 14 amino acids. The CDR3 DNA sequence: TGTGCCACCAGTGCGGGTAGGGGGCGGGAGACCCAGTACTTC. Translating gives CATSAGRGRETQYF.

The rearrangement links TRBV7-9 to TRBJ1-6; 7 bases are a match to TRBD1. The CDR3 has 13 residues. Germline V CDR1 and CDR2: SEHNR, FQNEAQ (reference sequence). The V gene end was trimmed by 4 bases and the J gene end by 14 bases; junction bases not matched to a gene: 8. This CDR3 is CASSWDSPKALHF. CDR3 coding DNA: TGTGCCAGCAGCTGGGACAGCCCAAAGGCCCTCCACTTT.

V usage is TRBV20-1 and J usage is TRBJ1-2, with D possibly matching TRBD1 (6 bases). Germline-derived CDR1 and CDR2 are DFQATT and SNEGSKA (reference sequence). The V end lost 0 bases, the J end lost 10 bases, and 9 bases lay between the germline ends. The CDR3 extends over 11 amino acids. The CDR3: CSAREGAAYTF. CDR3 in DNA: TGCAGTGCTAGAGAGGGGGCCGCCTACACCTTC.

A single count supports this clonotype. V and J are TRBV10-3 and TRBJ2-1; D unclear. This CDR3 has 13 residues. In germline, CDR1 is ENHRY, CDR2 SYGVKD. Trimming removed 7 bases from V and 2 bases from J, with 9 bases in between. The CDR3 coding sequence is TGTGCCATCAATCCACCACCCTACAATGAGCAGTTCTTC. Translation: CAINPPPYNEQFF.

This clonotype was counted a few times. This chain links TRBV10-3 with TRBJ1-6; possible D gene TRBD1, 6 bases. The CDR3 is 15 amino acids. V was cut by 5 bases and J by 8 bases, with 16 bases left in between. The germline V gene encodes CDR1 ENHRY and CDR2 SYGVKD. CDR3 protein: CAISSVGGRDSPLHF. CDR3 in DNA: TGTGCCATCAGTTCGGTTGGGGGGCGCGATTCACCCCTCCACTTT.

The chain couples TRBV7-9 to TRBJ2-5; D is uncertain. V lost 1 base to trimming and J lost 2 bases, with 5 bases between them. This CDR3 is built from 13 residues. Germline CDR1 and CDR2: SEHNR and FQNEAQ (reference sequence). This chain's CDR3 is CASSLVPQETQYF. DNA of the CDR3: TGTGCCAGCAGCTTAGTCCCTCAAGAGACCCAGTACTTC.

V is TRBV5-1 and J is TRBJ2-2; D not resolved. Trimming cost V 0 bases and J 8 bases, with 8 bases left between them. The CDR3 covers 13 residues. Germline loops: CDR1 SGHRS, CDR2 YFSETQ. The CDR3 DNA reads as TGCGCCAGCAGCTTGGGTTTGGGTGGGGAGCTGTTTTTT. This translates into CASSLGLGGELFF.

In this sample, this clonotype turned up a few times. The chain recombines TRBV11-2 with TRBJ2-7; 7 bases map to TRBD1. V lost 4 bases and J lost 5; bases outside the gene matches: 11. There are 15 residues in the CDR3. Germline CDR1 SGHAT, CDR2 FQNNGV. The CDR3 is CASSSPGTAADEQYF. CDR3 coding DNA: TGTGCCAGCAGCTCACCCGGGACAGCAGCGGACGAGCAGTACTTC.

The genes are TRBV20-1 and TRBJ2-5; TRBD2 matches 7 bases. J lost 3 bases, V lost 2 bases, and 3 bases had no gene match. The CDR3 runs to 13 residues. The germline V gene has CDR1 DFQATT and CDR2 SNEGSKA (reference sequence). CDR3 DNA: TGCAGTGCTAGACTCCTAGCGGAAGAGACCCAGTACTTC. It encodes CSARLLAEETQYF.

The chain employs TRBV2 and TRBJ2-5; the D is unclear. Germline CDR1 and CDR2: SNHLY and FYNNEI. The germline V and J ends were trimmed by 6 bases and 2 bases, with 1 base remaining between them. This CDR3 contains 10 residues. CDR3 sequence: CASRQETQYF. The CDR3 DNA reads as TGTGCCAGCAGGCAAGAGACCCAGTACTTC.

The gene calls are TRBV5-6 and TRBJ2-7; maybe TRBD2 (5 bases). CDR1 is SGHDT, CDR2 YYEEEE, per germline. The CDR3 is 16 amino acids. V dropped 4 bases and J dropped 0 bases, with 17 bases sitting between them. CDR3 loop: CASSLASEEASYEQYF. CDR3 nucleotide sequence: TGTGCCAGCAGCCTGGCTAGTGAGGAGGCCTCCTACGAGCAGTACTTC.

This clonotype was seen ten or more times. The rearrangement links TRBV5-1 to TRBJ1-1; a weak D match, TRBD1 (5 bases). Trimming removed 0 bases at V and 5 bases at J, with 17 bases between. The germline V gene has CDR1 SGHRS and CDR2 YFSETQ. CDR3 size: 16 residues. The CDR3 reads CASSLGAGGAGTEAFF. DNA for the CDR3: TGCGCCAGCAGCTTGGGGGCCGGGGGAGCAGGGACTGAAGCTTTCTTT.

This clonotype was seen a handful of times. The chain is built from TRBV2 and TRBJ1-6; D unclear. This CDR3 is built from 14 residues. From germline, CDR1 is SNHLY and CDR2 FYNNEI. Trimming left V 3 bases short and J 2 bases short, with 5 bases between. CDR3 sequence: CASSDRTYNSPLHF. The CDR3 DNA reads TGTGCCAGCAGTGACAGGACCTATAATTCACCCCTCCACTTT.